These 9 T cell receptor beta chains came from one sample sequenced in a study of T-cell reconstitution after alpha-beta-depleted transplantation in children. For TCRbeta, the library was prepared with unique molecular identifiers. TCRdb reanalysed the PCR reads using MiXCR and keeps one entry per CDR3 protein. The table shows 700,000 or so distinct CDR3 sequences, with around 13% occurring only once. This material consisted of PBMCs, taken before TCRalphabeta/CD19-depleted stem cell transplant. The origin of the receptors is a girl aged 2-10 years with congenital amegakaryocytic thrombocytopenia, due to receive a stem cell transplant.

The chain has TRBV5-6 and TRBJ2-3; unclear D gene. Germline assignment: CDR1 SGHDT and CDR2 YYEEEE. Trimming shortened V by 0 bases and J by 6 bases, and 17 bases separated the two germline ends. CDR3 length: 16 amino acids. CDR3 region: CASSLGAALTHDTQYF. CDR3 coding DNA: TGTGCCAGCAGCTTGGGGGCCGCCCTAACACACGATACGCAGTATTTT.

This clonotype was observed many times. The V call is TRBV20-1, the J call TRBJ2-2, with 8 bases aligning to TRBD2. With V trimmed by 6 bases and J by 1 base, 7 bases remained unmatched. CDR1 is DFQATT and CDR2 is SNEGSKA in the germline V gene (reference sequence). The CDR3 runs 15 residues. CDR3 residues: CSAPIAGKNTGELFF. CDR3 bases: TGCAGTGCACCTATAGCGGGAAAGAACACCGGGGAGCTGTTTTTT.

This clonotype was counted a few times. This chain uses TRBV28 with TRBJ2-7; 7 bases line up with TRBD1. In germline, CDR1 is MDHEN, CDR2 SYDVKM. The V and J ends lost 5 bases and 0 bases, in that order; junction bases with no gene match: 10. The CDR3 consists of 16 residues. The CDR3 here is CASSPPGTVSSYEQYF. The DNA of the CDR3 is TGTGCCAGCAGTCCACCCGGGACAGTGAGCTCCTACGAGCAGTACTTC.

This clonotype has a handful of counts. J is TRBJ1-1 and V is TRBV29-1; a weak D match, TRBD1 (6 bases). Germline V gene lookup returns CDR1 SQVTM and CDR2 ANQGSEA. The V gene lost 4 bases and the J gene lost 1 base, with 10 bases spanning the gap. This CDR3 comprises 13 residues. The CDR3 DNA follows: TGCAGCGTTGGGGGGGGCCAGAACACTGAAGCTTTCTTT. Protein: CSVGGGQNTEAFF. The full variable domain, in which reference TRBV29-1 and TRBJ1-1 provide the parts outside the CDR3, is SAVISQKPSRDICQRGTSLTIQCQVDSQVTMMFWYRQQPGQSLTLIATANQGSEATYESGFVIDKFPISRPNLTFSTLTVSNMSPEDSSIYLCSVGGGQNTEAFFGQGTRLTVV.

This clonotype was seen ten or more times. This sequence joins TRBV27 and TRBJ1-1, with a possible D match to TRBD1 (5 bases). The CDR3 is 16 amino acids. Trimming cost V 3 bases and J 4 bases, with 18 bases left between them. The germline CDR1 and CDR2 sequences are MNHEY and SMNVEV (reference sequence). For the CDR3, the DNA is TGTGCCAGCAGTTTGGGGGTCAGGGTTGGGGGCACTGAAGCTTTCTTT. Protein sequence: CASSLGVRVGGTEAFF.

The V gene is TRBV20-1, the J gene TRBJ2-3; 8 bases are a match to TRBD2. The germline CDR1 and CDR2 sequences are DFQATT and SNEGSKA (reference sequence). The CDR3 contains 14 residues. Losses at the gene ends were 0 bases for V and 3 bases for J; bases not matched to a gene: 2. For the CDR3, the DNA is TGCAGTGCTAGAGATTTAGCGGGAACAGATACGCAGTATTTT. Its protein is CSARDLAGTDTQYF.

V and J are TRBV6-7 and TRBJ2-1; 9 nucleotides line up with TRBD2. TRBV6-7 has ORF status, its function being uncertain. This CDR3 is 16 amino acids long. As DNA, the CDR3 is TGTGCTAGAGACTTCACCGGGACTAGCAGCTACAATGAGCAGTTCTTC. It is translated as CARDFTGTSSYNEQFF.

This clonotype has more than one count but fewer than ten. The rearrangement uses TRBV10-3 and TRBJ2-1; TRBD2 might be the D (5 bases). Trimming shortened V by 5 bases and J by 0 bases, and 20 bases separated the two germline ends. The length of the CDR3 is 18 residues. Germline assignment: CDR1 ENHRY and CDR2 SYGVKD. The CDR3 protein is CAISPHAQTGSSYNEQFF. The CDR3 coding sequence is TGTGCCATCAGTCCCCATGCGCAGACTGGGAGCTCCTACAATGAGCAGTTCTTC.

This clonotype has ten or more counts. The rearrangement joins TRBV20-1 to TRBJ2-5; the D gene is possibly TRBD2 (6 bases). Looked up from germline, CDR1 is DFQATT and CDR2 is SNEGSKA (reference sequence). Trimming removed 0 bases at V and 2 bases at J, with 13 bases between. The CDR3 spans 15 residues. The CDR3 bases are TGCAGTGCTAGAGATCCGTCCGGGACTCAAGAGACCCAGTACTTC. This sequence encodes CSARDPSGTQETQYF.